The 31 T cell receptor beta chains presented below share a single source sample, sequenced in a study of cytomegalovirus exposure and HLA in healthy donors. The PCR was carried out with 60 Vbeta primers and 13 Jbeta primers. Clones were sequenced by immunoSEQ multiplex PCR, and TCRdb holds only the in-frame ones, with some missing. This sample has under 120,000 clones, with less than 75% found just once. Sequencing was carried out using PBMCs. The receptors shown here come from a man aged 35-49 years in good health and CMV-seropositive.

The chain is built from TRBV5-1 and TRBJ2-5; 12 nucleotides agree with TRBD2. This CDR3 has 14 amino acids. Per the germline V gene, CDR1 is SGHRS and CDR2 is YFSETQ. The ends lost 3 bases at V and 3 bases at J; junction bases unmatched: 0. The CDR3 nucleotides are TGCGCCAGCAGCTGGACTAGCGGGGAAGAGACCCAGTACTTC. It specifies CASSWTSGEETQYF.

This chain joins TRBV4-2 and TRBJ2-1; tentatively, D is TRBD1 (5 bases). The V gene's germline CDR1 is LGHNA and CDR2 YNFKEQ. The CDR3 is 17 amino acids. Trimming shortened V by 0 bases and J by 2 bases, and 14 bases separated the two germline ends. CDR3 DNA sequence: TGTGCCAGCAGCCAAGATCTGGGGCGGAACCCCTACAATGAGCAGTTCTTC. The encoded protein is CASSQDLGRNPYNEQFF.

CDR3 DNA sequence: TGTGCCTGGGCGGGGTGGGAGGCCAACTACGAGCAGTACGTC. It is translated as CAWAGWEANYEQYV. The V and J genes are TRBV30 and TRBJ2-7; D is possibly TRBD2 (6 bases). This CDR3 is built from 14 residues. V was trimmed by 5 bases and J by 3 bases, leaving 17 bases between them. The germline gives CDR1 GTSNPN, CDR2 SVGIG (reference sequence).

The chain employs TRBV6-5 and TRBJ1-5; TRBD1 aligns across 9 bases. V lost 6 bases, J lost 6 bases, and 6 bases stayed unmatched. The germline gives CDR1 MNHEY, CDR2 SVGAGI. The CDR3 consists of 14 residues. The CDR3 sequence is CASRPTGGFQPQHF. The CDR3 region has the DNA TGTGCCAGCAGACCGACAGGGGGTTTTCAGCCCCAGCATTTT.

The genes are TRBV4-1 and TRBJ2-3; no reliable D call. This CDR3 spans 17 amino acids. The V gene's germline CDR1 is MGHRA and CDR2 YSYEKL. Trimming took 0 bases from V and 2 from J, leaving 15 bases between them. In DNA form, the CDR3 reads TGCGCCAGCAGCCAAGAAGAAAGCGAACCGAACACAGATACGCAGTATTTT. Its translation is CASSQEESEPNTDTQYF.

The chain joins TRBV19 to TRBJ2-7; a possible D gene is TRBD1 (6 bases). The V and J ends lost 5 bases and 4 bases respectively, with 15 bases between them. CDR1 and CDR2 from the germline V gene are LNHDA and SQIVND (reference sequence). The CDR3 is made up of 14 amino acids. This CDR3 reads CASSAGTPTYEQYF. CDR3 sequence (DNA): TGTGCCAGTAGTGCCGGGACACCTACTTACGAGCAGTACTTC.

J is TRBJ1-5 and V is TRBV27, with a possible D match to TRBD1 (6 bases). The CDR3 is 14 amino acids. Trimming left V 4 bases short and J 1 base short, with 8 bases between. In germline, CDR1 is MNHEY, CDR2 SMNVEV (reference sequence). The CDR3 DNA is TGTGCCAGCAGTTCACAGGGAAGCAATCAGCCCCAGCATTTT. This codes for CASSSQGSNQPQHF.

The chain links TRBV14 to TRBJ2-2; 8 bases match TRBD1. The germline V gene has CDR1 SGHDN and CDR2 FVKESK. The CDR3 consists of 15 residues. V lost 6 bases and J lost 1; bases outside the gene matches: 4. Here the CDR3 DNA reads TGTGCCAGCAGGCGGACAGGGAGGAACACCGGGGAGCTGTTTTTT. This gives the protein CASRRTGRNTGELFF.

Only a few counts were recorded for this clone. The rearrangement uses TRBV10-3 and TRBJ1-1; D uncertain. Deletions cut 0 bases from V and 8 bases from J, with 7 bases between. The CDR3 sequence is 12 residues long. The germline V gene encodes CDR1 ENHRY and CDR2 SYGVKD. The CDR3 nucleotides are TGTGCCATCAGTGAGTCCCCCAGAGAAGCTTTCTTT. Amino acids: CAISESPREAFF.

The chain joins TRBV4-1 to TRBJ2-1; 8 positions match TRBD2. V shed 0 bases and J 12 bases; nucleotides not matched to a gene: 10. There are 15 residues in the CDR3. The V gene's germline CDR1 is MGHRA and CDR2 YSYEKL. CDR3 in DNA: TGCGCCAGCAGCCAAGAGAGTAGCGGGAATGTAGGGCAGTTCTTC. This sequence encodes CASSQESSGNVGQFF.

The V call is TRBV6-4, the J call TRBJ2-2, with D hard to call. Germline lookup yields CDR1 MRHNA and CDR2 SNTAGT. CDR3 size: 14 residues. Between the trimmed V and J ends, which lost 3 bases and 5 bases, there was a span of 10 bases. The CDR3 loop is CASSEGASTGELFF. The CDR3 coding sequence is TGTGCCAGCAGTGAGGGCGCGAGTACCGGGGAGCTGTTTTTT.

This chain uses TRBV10-3 with TRBJ2-1, with TRBD2 as a possible D gene (5 bases). The CDR3 contains 15 residues. V lost 0 bases, J lost 7 bases, and 13 bases lay in between. Germline CDR1 ENHRY, CDR2 SYGVKD. The CDR3 sequence: CAISESNGIGNEQFF. The CDR3 nucleotides are TGTGCCATCAGTGAGTCGAACGGGATAGGGAATGAGCAGTTCTTC.

The rearrangement links TRBV28 to TRBJ1-5; no firm D call. This CDR3 contains 16 residues. Trimming pared 3 bases from V and 4 bases from J, leaving 16 bases between. Germline V lookup: CDR1 MDHEN, CDR2 SYDVKM. The CDR3 here is CASSFPPTDGNQPQHF. The CDR3 DNA reads TGTGCCAGCAGTTTTCCCCCCACCGACGGGAATCAGCCCCAGCATTTT.

This chain connects TRBV19 to TRBJ2-3; no clear D gene. Germline values: CDR1 LNHDA, CDR2 SQIVND (reference sequence). The CDR3 is made up of 15 amino acids. Trimming removed 1 base at V and 2 bases at J, with 10 bases between. CDR3 loop: CASSIALRSTDTQYF. CDR3 nucleotides: TGTGCCAGTAGTATAGCATTACGGTCCACAGATACGCAGTATTTT.

V and J are TRBV7-8 and TRBJ2-1, with 12 nucleotides matching TRBD2. Germline loops: CDR1 SGHVS, CDR2 FQNEAQ. CDR3 size: 15 residues. The ends lost 5 bases at V and 5 bases at J; junction bases unmatched: 4. CDR3 sequence: CASSTWTSGDNEQFF. DNA for the CDR3: TGTGCCAGCAGCACGTGGACTAGCGGGGACAATGAGCAGTTCTTC.

This chain uses TRBV5-5 with TRBJ2-7; 7 bases agree with TRBD2. This CDR3 is built from 13 residues. The J segment lost 5 bases and the V segment lost 2 bases, leaving 4 bases of the junction unmatched. Germline V gene lookup returns CDR1 SGHKS and CDR2 YYEKEE (reference sequence). The CDR3 is CASSFRLANEQYF. CDR3 DNA sequence: TGTGCCAGCAGCTTCCGACTAGCTAACGAGCAGTACTTC. The full variable domain, rest sourced from reference TRBV5-5 and TRBJ2-7, is DAGVTQSPTHLIKTRGQQVTLRCSPISGHKSVSWYQQVLGQGPQFIFQYYEKEERGRGNFPDRFSARQFPNYSSELNVNALLLGDSALYLCASSFRLANEQYFGPGTRLTVT.

The chain links TRBV27 to TRBJ2-1; D is possibly TRBD1 (5 bases). There are 13 residues in the CDR3. The V gene's germline CDR1 is MNHEY and CDR2 SMNVEV (reference sequence). V was trimmed by 6 bases and J by 6 bases, leaving 12 bases between them. Here the CDR3 reads CASRILGANEQFF. CDR3 DNA: TGTGCCAGCAGGATACTTGGGGCCAATGAGCAGTTCTTC.

This clone was observed a few times. The chain carries TRBV9 and TRBJ1-2, with 9 bases fitting TRBD1. After removal of 0 bases from V and 13 bases from J, the junction contained 7 bases not matched to a gene. The CDR3 contains 13 residues. CDR1 and CDR2 from the germline V gene are SGDLS and YYNGEE. Here the CDR3 reads CASSVARDRASTF. CDR3 DNA sequence: TGTGCCAGCAGCGTAGCTAGGGACAGGGCCTCCACCTTC. Together with reference TRBV9 and TRBJ1-2, the CDR3 gives the full variable domain: DSGVTQTPKHLITATGQRVTLRCSPRSGDLSVYWYQQSLDQGLQFLIQYYNGEERAKGNILERFSAQQFPDLHSELNLSSLELGDSALYFCASSVARDRASTFGSGTRLTVV.

In nucleotides, the CDR3 is TGTGCCATCCTATGGACAGGGAGAACAGATGAGCAGTTCTTC. The encoded protein is CAILWTGRTDEQFF. The chain joins TRBV7-9 to TRBJ2-1; TRBD1 aligns across 8 bases. Germline assignment: CDR1 SEHNR and CDR2 FQNEAQ (reference sequence). With 10 bases clipped from V and 8 bases from J, the junction kept 13 bases outside the gene matches. This CDR3 contains 14 residues.

The gene calls are TRBV19 and TRBJ2-1; tentatively, D is TRBD2 (5 bases). This CDR3 is built from 15 residues. The V and J ends lost 1 base and 4 bases respectively, with 11 bases between them. Looked up from germline, CDR1 is LNHDA and CDR2 is SQIVND (reference sequence). The CDR3 nucleotides are TGTGCCAGTAGTATAGTTCGGACTGAGTACAATGAGCAGTTCTTC. The encoded protein is CASSIVRTEYNEQFF.

This chain uses TRBV9 with TRBJ2-1; the match to TRBD2 covers 11 bases. This CDR3 is built from 15 residues. V dropped 3 bases and J dropped 7; count of bases not matched to a gene: 6. Germline CDR1 SGDLS, CDR2 YYNGEE. CDR3 DNA: TGTGCCAGCAGCGAGTGGGTAGCGGGAGGGAATGAGCAGTTCTTC. Its protein is CASSEWVAGGNEQFF.

This chain links TRBV10-2 with TRBJ2-5; TRBD2 matches 11 bases. The V gene end was trimmed by 5 bases and the J gene end by 5 bases; junction bases not matched to a gene: 7. The CDR3 spans 15 residues. The germline CDR1 and CDR2 sequences are WSHSY and SAAADI. CDR3 nucleotide sequence: TGCGCCAGCAGTACTAGCGGGAGCGTCTGGGAGACCCAGTACTTC. As protein: CASSTSGSVWETQYF.

The J gene is TRBJ2-7, the V gene TRBV7-9, with TRBD1 matching 10 bases. The CDR3 covers 15 residues. Germline-derived CDR1 and CDR2 are SEHNR and FQNEAQ (reference sequence). J gave up 2 bases and V 5 bases, and 6 bases lay outside the gene matches. The CDR3 DNA is TGTGCCAGCAGCCCCCGGGACAGGGGAGCCTACGAGCAGTACTTC. Amino acids: CASSPRDRGAYEQYF.

This clone was recorded a few times. This rearrangement joins TRBV7-9 to TRBJ1-1; D perhaps matches TRBD1 (6 bases). The V end was cut by 2 bases, the J end by 5 bases, with 9 bases between. The CDR3 spans 13 residues. Germline V gene lookup returns CDR1 SEHNR and CDR2 FQNEAQ (reference sequence). CDR3 residues: CASSLNQGTEAFF. The CDR3 region has the DNA TGTGCCAGCAGCTTAAATCAGGGGACTGAAGCTTTCTTT.

J is TRBJ1-4 and V is TRBV18; D is possibly TRBD1 (5 bases). With 5 bases removed from V and 4 bases from J, the gap between germline ends came to 8 bases. CDR3 length equals 13 residues. The germline V gene encodes CDR1 KGHSH and CDR2 LQKENI. The DNA of the CDR3 is TGTGCCAGCTCATTGACAGTTAATGAAAAACTGTTTTTT. It is translated as CASSLTVNEKLFF.

CDR3 in DNA: TGTGCCAGCAGCTTACCGCCGGGACAGGGGACAGATACGCAGTATTTT. Its protein is CASSLPPGQGTDTQYF. The chain links TRBV5-6 to TRBJ2-3; TRBD1 matches at 10 bases. This CDR3 has 16 residues. Unmatched junction bases numbered 6, after V lost 2 bases and J lost 3 bases. CDR1 SGHDT and CDR2 YYEEEE come from the germline V gene.

The chain has TRBV19 and TRBJ2-7, with 11 bases identical to TRBD1. V lost 3 bases, J lost 6 bases, and 7 bases stayed unmatched. The CDR3 is 15 residues long. The germline V gene has CDR1 LNHDA and CDR2 SQIVND (reference sequence). CDR3: CASSIGAGQGAEQYF. CDR3 DNA: TGTGCCAGTAGTATCGGCGCCGGACAGGGGGCCGAGCAGTACTTC.

This clone has only a few counts. The chain is built from TRBV7-8 and TRBJ2-3, with 11 nucleotides matching TRBD1. With V trimmed by 0 bases and J by 6 bases, 11 bases remained unmatched. CDR3 size: 18 residues. CDR1 is SGHVS, CDR2 FQNEAQ, per germline. The CDR3 coding sequence is TGTGCCAGCAGCTTAGCCAGCGGACAGGGGGCGGGTGGGGATACGCAGTATTTT. This gives the protein CASSLASGQGAGGDTQYF.

V and J are TRBV21-1 and TRBJ2-7; the table calls TRBD1, which could not be checked here. TRBV21-1 is designated a pseudogene. This CDR3 contains 12 residues. Here the CDR3 reads CASSKEVAGKNV. The DNA for the CDR3 is TGTGCCAGCAGCAAAGAAGTTGCAGGGAAGAACGTC.

The genes are TRBV27 and TRBJ1-5; D is unresolved. The ends were cut back, 8 bases at V and 4 bases at J, with 12 bases in the middle. The CDR3 spans 13 residues. Germline CDR1 MNHEY, CDR2 SMNVEV (reference sequence). In nucleotides, the CDR3 is TGTGCCAGCTGTCGTGAGGCGAATCAGCCCCAGCATTTT. It is translated as CASCREANQPQHF.

The V and J genes are TRBV27 and TRBJ2-2; the D is unclear. Germline-derived CDR1 and CDR2 are MNHEY and SMNVEV (reference sequence). CDR3 size: 14 residues. V shed 0 bases and J shed 4 bases, with 6 bases lying between them. The CDR3 reads CASSLSLFTGELFF. The DNA of the CDR3 is TGTGCCAGCAGTTTATCGTTATTCACCGGGGAGCTGTTTTTT.